The clone carrying this TCR beta chain came up many times. The target antigen is unknown. All donors were healthy, and all were Caucasian. The CDR3 contains 16 residues. V was pared by 4 bases and J by 3 bases, with 16 bases between. CDR1 LGHNA and CDR2 YNFKEQ come from the germline V gene. The data belong to a study of identical twins. Study conclusions and caveats: Models, which agreed with sharing between unrelated individuals, nonetheless underestimated the out-of-frame TCR alpha sharing seen in monozygotic twins.

Template switching, a step in the protocol, added a universal primer site, and cDNA carried unique molecular identifiers. From the 5' RACE reads, TCRdb called clonotypes with MiXCR, one entry per CDR3 protein. The repertoire holds about 570,000 distinct CDR3 sequences, with just under 10% as singletons. These same records also appear under a second study, on yellow fever vaccine responses in identical twins.

The sample taken for sequencing was PBMCs. This sequence was found in a young woman in good health. This rearrangement joins TRBV4-2 to TRBJ2-1, with D possibly matching TRBD2 (5 bases). CDR3 residues: CASSPSSGRDYNEQFF. The CDR3 coding sequence is TGTGCCAGCAGCCCCTCGAGCGGACGGGACTACAATGAGCAGTTCTTC.